This TCR beta chain comes out of a study of T cells after yellow fever vaccination. TCRdb independently ran MiXCR on the 5' RACE reads; one entry per CDR3 protein. Here the sample spans tens of thousands of distinct CDR3 sequences, around 7.3% being singletons. This CDR3 region has 14 residues. The V end lost 3 bases, the J end lost 3 bases, and 11 bases lay between the germline ends. The source of this sequence is a man younger than 45 who received the YFV17D yellow fever vaccine. The sequenced sample was CD8+ T cells sorted from PBMCs, obtained on the day of the yellow fever booster vaccination. V gene TRBV12-3 or TRBV12-4 combines with J gene TRBJ1-1; D unresolved. The DNA of the CDR3 is TGTGCCAGCAGTTTTTCAGCGGGAGACACTGAAGCTTTCTTT. It encodes CASSFSAGDTEAFF.